What follows are 24 T cell receptor beta chains derived from one specimen sequenced in a study of CD8+ T cells in alopecia areata. RNA was isolated and reverse transcribed to cDNA, the sequencing template. This table comes from immunoSEQ multiplex PCR, and its TCRdb copy is limited to in-frame clones, with some not included. The table has 100,000 to 120,000 clones, approximately 63% seen once. Sequenced sample: CD8+ T cells sorted from blood. The receptor set was obtained from a human donor in good health.

This clone was detected only a few times. The rearrangement links TRBV5-1 to TRBJ2-7; tentative D call: TRBD2 (5 bases). CDR3 size: 15 residues. V shed 4 bases and J shed 2 bases, with 16 bases lying between them. From germline, CDR1 is SGHRS and CDR2 YFSETQ. DNA for the CDR3: TGCGCCAGCAGCCTCCTACCCGGAGGAACCTACGAGCAGTACTTC. Residues: CASSLLPGGTYEQYF.

This clone has a handful of counts. The chain uses TRBV15 and TRBJ2-3, with TRBD2 matching over 11 bases. The germline gives CDR1 LNHNV, CDR2 YYDKDF (reference sequence). V was clipped by 3 bases and J by 3 bases; unmatched bases: 2. This CDR3 comprises 15 residues. The CDR3 DNA reads TGTGCCACCAGCAGTAGCGGGGGGGCTACAGATACGCAGTATTTT. Residues: CATSSSGGATDTQYF.

The chain joins TRBV28 to TRBJ1-2; D uncertain. The CDR3 totals 16 residues. Per the germline V gene, CDR1 is MDHEN and CDR2 is SYDVKM. Trimming shortened V by 4 bases and J by 4 bases, and 19 bases separated the two germline ends. CDR3 in amino acids: CASSYLGEYRGYGYTF. CDR3 nucleotide sequence: TGTGCCAGCAGTTACCTCGGGGAATATCGGGGCTATGGCTACACCTTC.

This clone was picked up a small number of times. The chain couples TRBV27 to TRBJ2-2, with 8 bases aligning to TRBD1. The CDR3 extends over 17 amino acids. Germline CDR1 MNHEY, CDR2 SMNVEV (reference sequence). J was trimmed by 2 bases and V by 4 bases; bases with no gene match: 9. The CDR3: CASSSTPTGANTGELFF. The CDR3 DNA reads TGTGCCAGCAGTTCAACCCCGACAGGGGCCAACACCGGGGAGCTGTTTTTT.

The rearrangement uses TRBV7-9 and TRBJ2-7, with 12 bases aligning to TRBD2. The J segment lost 1 base and the V segment lost 7 bases, leaving 5 bases of the junction unmatched. Germline V gene sequence: CDR1 SEHNR, CDR2 FQNEAQ (reference sequence). CDR3 length equals 15 residues. The CDR3 reads CASTSLAGGSYEQYF. DNA of the CDR3: TGTGCCAGCACCTCACTAGCGGGGGGATCCTACGAGCAGTACTTC.

V and J are TRBV18 and TRBJ1-2; D remains ambiguous. The CDR3 loop spans 16 amino acids. CDR1 is KGHSH, CDR2 LQKENI, per germline. Trimming left V 3 bases short and J 4 bases short, with 18 bases between. CDR3: CASSPFEKSTLYGYTF. In nucleotides, the CDR3 is TGTGCCAGCTCACCTTTCGAAAAAAGCACTCTCTATGGCTACACCTTC.

The chain uses TRBV19 and TRBJ2-1, with 10 bases fitting TRBD1. Trimming cost V 3 bases and J 2 bases; bases outside gene matches: 1. The germline V gene encodes CDR1 LNHDA and CDR2 SQIVND (reference sequence). CDR3 length equals 15 residues. CDR3 sequence: CASSIGTGAYNEQFF. In DNA form, the CDR3 reads TGTGCCAGTAGTATTGGGACAGGGGCCTACAATGAGCAGTTCTTC.

This clone was detected a few times. This rearrangement joins TRBV7-8 to TRBJ1-5; D uncertain. V lost 5 bases to trimming and J lost 0 bases, with 8 bases between them. Germline V gene lookup returns CDR1 SGHVS and CDR2 FQNEAQ. The CDR3 has 14 residues. The CDR3 loop is CASSLFYSNQPQHF. The CDR3 region has the DNA TGTGCCAGCAGCCTATTCTATAGCAATCAGCCCCAGCATTTT.

This clone showed up just a few times. The V and J genes are TRBV19 and TRBJ2-1; maybe TRBD2 (6 bases). Per germline, CDR1 LNHDA and CDR2 SQIVND (reference sequence). Trimming cost V 6 bases and J 6 bases, with 12 bases left between them. CDR3 length: 13 amino acids. DNA of the CDR3: TGTGCCAGTAGCCACCCGCGGGGCAATGAGCAGTTCTTC. It is translated as CASSHPRGNEQFF.

CDR3 residues: CASSFSANQPQHF. Here the CDR3 DNA reads TGTGCCAGCAGTTTTTCCGCAAATCAGCCCCAGCATTTT. The chain joins TRBV27 to TRBJ1-5; the D is unclear. Trimming removed 3 bases at V and 4 bases at J, with 7 bases between. Per germline, CDR1 MNHEY and CDR2 SMNVEV (reference sequence). This CDR3 spans 13 amino acids.

V and J are TRBV6-1 and TRBJ2-6, with D possibly being TRBD1 (6 bases). From germline, CDR1 is MNHNS and CDR2 SASEGT. The CDR3 spans 16 residues. V lost 6 bases to trimming and J lost 1 base, with 13 bases between them. CDR3 protein: CASSEQGSSGANVLTF. The CDR3 bases are TGTGCCAGCAGCGAACAGGGTTCGTCTGGGGCCAACGTCCTGACTTTC.

This clone was picked up a small number of times. The CDR3 spells CASRLGQFTEQFF. In nucleotides, the CDR3 is TGTGCCAGCAGATTGGGCCAATTCACTGAGCAGTTCTTC. The chain employs TRBV6-1 and TRBJ2-1; D is uncertain. In germline, CDR1 is MNHNS, CDR2 SASEGT. The CDR3 has 13 amino acids. Trimming pared 6 bases from V and 9 bases from J, leaving 15 bases between.

The CDR3 loop reads CASSLFWGEGTEAFF. The DNA of the CDR3 is TGCGCCAGCAGCTTGTTTTGGGGAGAGGGCACTGAAGCTTTCTTT. The chain uses TRBV5-1 and TRBJ1-1; D unresolved. The CDR3 is made up of 15 amino acids. Per germline, CDR1 SGHRS and CDR2 YFSETQ. Trimming pared 1 base from V and 4 bases from J, leaving 14 bases between.

This clone was found a few times. The rearrangement uses TRBV13 and TRBJ1-2; D uncertain. The germline V gene encodes CDR1 PRHDT and CDR2 FYEKMQ (reference sequence). Trimming removed 6 bases at V and 1 base at J, with 12 bases between. CDR3 length: 14 residues. As DNA, the CDR3 is TGTGCCAGCAGTCGTCGGACGGATAACTATGGCTACACCTTC. Translating gives CASSRRTDNYGYTF.

V gene TRBV20-1 combines with J gene TRBJ2-2; D gene unclear. Germline CDR1 is DFQATT and CDR2 is SNEGSKA (reference sequence). The CDR3 totals 11 residues. Trimming shortened V by 6 bases and J by 7 bases, and 9 bases separated the two germline ends. CDR3 sequence reads: CSAFSDGELFF. DNA for the CDR3: TGCAGTGCCTTCTCGGACGGGGAGCTGTTTTTT.

Only one count was recorded for this clone. The CDR3, as DNA: TGTGCCAGCAGCTCGACAGAAAACATGAACACTGAAGCTTTCTTT. Translated, it gives CASSSTENMNTEAFF. V gene TRBV7-9 combines with J gene TRBJ1-1; possible D gene TRBD1, 5 bases. The length of the CDR3 is 15 residues. Germline-derived CDR1 and CDR2 are SEHNR and FQNEAQ (reference sequence). The germline V and J ends were trimmed by 4 bases and 0 bases, with 12 bases remaining between them. Supplemented by reference TRBV7-9 and TRBJ1-1, the full variable domain reads DTGVSQNPRHKITKRGQNVTFRCDPISEHNRLYWYRQTLGQGPEFLTYFQNEAQLEKSRLLSDRFSAERPKGSFSTLEIQRTEQGDSAMYLCASSSTENMNTEAFFGQGTRLTVV.

The J gene is TRBJ2-3, the V gene TRBV13; 12 positions agree with TRBD2. The CDR3 loop spans 18 amino acids. The ends lost 2 bases at V and 2 bases at J; junction bases unmatched: 8. Germline V CDR1 and CDR2: PRHDT, FYEKMQ (reference sequence). This chain's CDR3 is CASSLRSSGGVDTDTQYF. CDR3 bases: TGTGCCAGCAGCTTAAGGTCTAGCGGGGGGGTAGACACAGATACGCAGTATTTT.

The chain recombines TRBV12-5 with TRBJ2-1; 7 positions match TRBD1. CDR1 and CDR2 (germline): LGHNT, FRNRAP. V shed 3 bases and J 8 bases; nucleotides not matched to a gene: 13. This CDR3 spans 16 amino acids. CDR3 amino acids: CASGFPLTGKGYEQFF. As DNA, the CDR3 is TGTGCTAGTGGTTTCCCCCTGACAGGGAAGGGATATGAGCAGTTCTTC. The full variable domain, its missing parts supplied by reference TRBV12-5 and TRBJ2-1, is DARVTQTPRHKVTEMGQEVTMRCQPILGHNTVFWYRQTMMQGLELLAYFRNRAPLDDSGMPKDRFSAEMPDATLATLKIQPSEPRDSAVYFCASGFPLTGKGYEQFFGPGTRLTVL.

This clone was observed a few times. V gene TRBV2 combines with J gene TRBJ2-7; possible D gene TRBD1, 6 bases. The CDR3 spans 15 residues. CDR1 and CDR2 (germline): SNHLY, FYNNEI. V lost 8 bases, J lost 4 bases, and 21 bases lay in between. The chain's CDR3 is CASSPTPGTSYEQYF. CDR3 sequence (DNA): TGTGCCAGCTCCCCCACCCCCGGGACATCGTACGAGCAGTACTTC.

CDR3 in DNA: TGCACCAGCAGCCCCCTACCGGGGGCCGGGAAAAACATTCAGTACTTC. It translates to CTSSPLPGAGKNIQYF. The chain employs TRBV1 and TRBJ2-4. TRBV1 is given as a pseudogene. This CDR3 is built from 16 residues.

The chain joins TRBV29-1 to TRBJ2-7; maybe TRBD2 (6 bases). Germline V gives CDR1 SQVTM, CDR2 ANQGSEA. The germline V and J ends were trimmed by 6 bases and 3 bases, with 15 bases remaining between them. The CDR3 runs 13 residues. This CDR3 is CSVTPRGNYEQYF. The CDR3 nucleotides read TGCAGCGTCACGCCCCGGGGGAACTACGAGCAGTACTTC.

CDR3 protein: CASSNGQGYVGHTEAFF. Written as DNA, the CDR3 is TGTGCCAGTAGTAATGGACAGGGATATGTCGGGCACACTGAAGCTTTCTTT. The rearrangement joins TRBV19 to TRBJ1-1; 8 nucleotides match TRBD1. The junction had 13 bases not matched to a gene; V was cut back by 4 bases and J by 3 bases. CDR1 is LNHDA and CDR2 is SQIVND in the germline V gene (reference sequence). The CDR3 covers 17 residues.

This clone was detected a few times. This rearrangement joins TRBV4-2 to TRBJ2-2; D call uncertain. Germline CDR1 and CDR2: LGHNA and YNFKEQ. The CDR3 length is 13 residues. With 4 bases removed from V and 5 bases from J, the gap between germline ends came to 8 bases. CDR3 bases: TGTGCCAGCAGCCGACCGGTGACCGGGGAGCTGTTTTTT. Encoded protein: CASSRPVTGELFF.

This clone was found a few times. The chain couples TRBV28 to TRBJ2-3; D may be TRBD2 (5 bases). Germline V gene data show CDR1 as MDHEN and CDR2 as SYDVKM. This CDR3 contains 14 residues. V lost 5 bases, J lost 8 bases, and 17 bases lay in between. CDR3: CASSPTLLGGTQYF. CDR3 coding DNA: TGTGCCAGCAGTCCGACACTACTAGGTGGTACGCAGTATTTT.